These T cell receptor beta chains were read from a single sample in a study of OX40 agonist ivuxolimab in advanced cancers. Measured with immunoSEQ multiplex PCR; TCRdb has only the in-frame clones, and not every one. The sample consists of fewer than 65,000 clones, 75% to 90% of them appearing once. The sequencing used CD4+ or CD8+ T cells sorted from blood, collected in a trial of the OX40 agonist ivuxolimab. The receptor source for this set is an adult with an advanced solid tumor such as melanoma, head and neck, liver or kidney cancer. Both conserved end residues are part of each CDR3. Fields, in order: V gene, J gene, clone size, D gene, CDR3 protein, CDR3 DNA. The D gene is left open where the match is weak. The size field is filled for only some rows; it gives once, few, many or a size class.

TRBV6-5	TRBJ2-4	NA	NA	CASQFSRGGIQYF	TGTGCCAGCCAATTCTCCAGGGGGGGGATTCAGTACTTC
TRBV5-4	TRBJ2-5	NA	TRBD2	CASSSTGTSGQTQYF	TGTGCCAGCAGCTCGACCGGGACTAGCGGCCAGACCCAGTACTTC
TRBV28	TRBJ2-7	few	TRBD2	CASSLIGAGGYEQYF	TGTGCCAGCAGTTTAATTGGAGCGGGAGGCTACGAGCAGTACTTC
TRBV28	TRBJ1-1	NA	TRBD1	CASSSPPGGTEAFF	TGTGCCAGCTCATCGCCCCCAGGGGGTACTGAAGCTTTCTTT
TRBV5-1	TRBJ2-3	NA	TRBD2	CASSPGREVDTQYF	TGCGCCAGCAGCCCGGGGAGGGAGGTCGATACGCAGTATTTT
TRBV7-9	TRBJ2-7	NA	NA	CASSTTRHSEQYF	TGTGCCAGCAGCACAACGCGGCACTCAGAGCAGTACTTC
TRBV5-1	TRBJ2-5	NA	NA	CASRMGASSLETQYF	TGCGCCAGCAGAATGGGGGCATCCTCATTGGAGACCCAGTACTTC
TRBV7-2	TRBJ2-3	NA	NA	CASSSLGSGQSTDTQYF	TGTGCCAGCAGCTCCCTCGGTAGCGGCCAAAGCACAGATACGCAGTATTTT
TRBV7-2	TRBJ2-3	NA	NA	CASSPTGVDTQYF	TGTGCCAGCAGCCCCACGGGAGTAGATACGCAGTATTTT
TRBV29-1	TRBJ1-5	few	NA	CSVVAGAGGNQPQHF	TGCAGCGTTGTAGCTGGGGCAGGGGGCAATCAGCCCCAGCATTTT
TRBV2	TRBJ2-7	NA	TRBD1	CASSGDSLQYF	TGTGCCAGCAGTGGGGACAGTCTTCAGTACTTC
TRBV4-1	TRBJ1-1	NA	NA	CASSQGRSNTEAFF	TGCGCCAGCAGCCAAGGTAGGTCGAACACTGAAGCTTTCTTT
TRBV6-1	TRBJ2-7	NA	TRBD1	CASSEGTGGPYEQYF	TGTGCCAGCAGTGAAGGGACAGGGGGCCCCTACGAGCAGTACTTC
TRBV19	TRBJ1-2	NA	TRBD1	CASSIEGGAIANYGYTF	TGTGCCAGTAGTATAGAAGGGGGCGCGATAGCTAACTATGGCTACACCTTC
TRBV5-4	TRBJ2-7	NA	TRBD2	CASSQVAGGLGEQYF	TGTGCCAGCAGCCAGGTAGCGGGAGGCTTGGGCGAGCAGTACTTC
TRBV28	TRBJ2-1	NA	TRBD1	CASSARTGWGNEQFF	TGTGCCAGCAGTGCCAGGACAGGGTGGGGGAATGAGCAGTTCTTC
TRBV18	TRBJ1-5	NA	NA	CASSRTGGGDQPQHF	TGTGCCAGCTCACGGACTGGGGGTGGCGATCAGCCCCAGCATTTT
TRBV29-1	TRBJ2-1	NA	TRBD1	CSVNSRGPYNEQFF	TGCAGCGTTAACTCCAGGGGGCCCTACAATGAGCAGTTCTTC
TRBV7-2	TRBJ2-3	NA	TRBD2	CASSSLAGVPDTQYF	TGTGCCAGCAGCTCACTAGCGGGAGTACCGGATACGCAGTATTTT
TRBV21-1	TRBJ2-4	NA	NA	CASSKGGVAGEAKNIQYF	TGTGCCAGCAGCAAAGGAGGAGTAGCGGGAGAGGCCAAAAACATTCAGTACTTC
TRBV27	TRBJ2-7	NA	TRBD2	CASSSMGRGGSYEQYF	TGTGCCAGCAGTTCCATGGGGCGGGGGGGGTCCTACGAGCAGTACTTC
TRBV9	TRBJ2-3	NA	NA	CASSPKGTDTQYF	TGTGCCAGCAGCCCCAAAGGCACAGATACGCAGTATTTT
TRBV13	TRBJ2-1	once	TRBD1	CASSSAGGSSYNEQFF	TGTGCCAGCAGCTCCGCAGGGGGATCTTCCTACAATGAGCAGTTCTTC
TRBV28	TRBJ1-3	NA	NA	CASTSYGNTIYF	TGTGCCAGCACAAGTTACGGAAACACCATATATTTT
TRBV7-2	TRBJ2-3	NA	TRBD2	CASSLLGLAGGNTQYF	TGTGCCAGCAGCCTACTTGGACTAGCGGGGGGAAATACGCAGTATTTT
TRBV5-1	TRBJ2-7	once	TRBD1	CASKAGQGAIYEQYF	TGCGCCAGCAAGGCAGGGCAGGGGGCGATCTACGAGCAGTACTTC
TRBV5-6	TRBJ1-5	NA	NA	CASSLFSRANQPQHF	TGTGCCAGCAGCTTGTTCAGCAGAGCAAATCAGCCCCAGCATTTT
TRBV19	TRBJ2-2	NA	NA	CASPPKRVSTGELFF	TGTGCCAGTCCCCCGAAAAGGGTTAGCACCGGGGAGCTGTTTTTT
TRBV19	TRBJ1-3	once	NA	CASRTGPSGNTIYF	TGTGCCAGTAGGACAGGCCCTTCTGGAAACACCATATATTTT
TRBV19	TRBJ2-7	NA	NA	CASSKGGRGLSYEQYF	TGTGCCAGTAGCAAAGGGGGAAGGGGCCTCTCCTACGAGCAGTACTTC
TRBV28	TRBJ2-3	NA	NA	CASSSRLASTDTQYF	TGTGCCAGCAGTTCCCGGCTGGCTAGCACAGATACGCAGTATTTT
TRBV7-9	TRBJ2-5	NA	TRBD1	CASSPYRGVLQETQYF	TGTGCCAGCAGCCCGTACAGGGGAGTACTCCAAGAGACCCAGTACTTC
TRBV5-6	TRBJ2-7	NA	NA	CASSLGASYEQYF	TGTGCCAGCAGCTTGGGGGCTAGTTACGAGCAGTACTTC
TRBV29-1	TRBJ2-6	NA	TRBD1	CSYMTGSSGANVLTF	TGCAGTTACATGACAGGGAGCTCTGGGGCCAACGTCCTGACTTTC
TRBV7-9	TRBJ1-1	NA	NA	CASSSDALNTEAFF	TGTGCCAGCAGCTCCGACGCACTGAACACTGAAGCTTTCTTT
TRBV9	TRBJ2-2	NA	NA	CASRATPGGGELFF	TGTGCCAGCAGGGCGACCCCCGGGGGCGGGGAGCTGTTTTTT
TRBV4-2	TRBJ2-5	once	NA	CASSQESRETQYF	TGTGCCAGCAGCCAAGAATCTCGGGAGACCCAGTACTTC
TRBV5-4	TRBJ1-1	NA	NA	CASSLLADGYTEAFF	TGTGCCAGCAGCTTGCTCGCGGACGGATACACTGAAGCTTTCTTT
TRBV14	TRBJ1-2	NA	NA	CASSQLGAGGYTF	TGTGCCAGCAGCCAACTAGGGGCTGGTGGCTACACCTTC
TRBV28	TRBJ2-1	NA	TRBD2	CASSLTSGGTSYNEQFF	TGTGCCAGCAGCCTCACTAGCGGGGGGACAAGTTACAATGAGCAGTTCTTC
TRBV6-1	TRBJ1-2	NA	TRBD1	CASSETWTGHGYTF	TGTGCCAGCAGTGAAACCTGGACAGGGCATGGCTACACCTTC
TRBV2	TRBJ1-1	NA	NA	CATHVGKGTEAFF	TGTGCCACCCACGTGGGGAAGGGCACTGAAGCTTTCTTT
TRBV5-1	TRBJ2-4	NA	TRBD1	CASSPTGTGGGGIQYF	TGCGCCAGCAGCCCCACCGGGACAGGGGGAGGAGGCATTCAGTACTTC
TRBV25-1	TRBJ2-3	NA	TRBD1	CASSDSGTGYTDTQYF	TGTGCCAGCAGTGACAGCGGGACAGGGTACACAGATACGCAGTATTTT
TRBV10-3	TRBJ1-3	few	NA	CAIESEGNTIYF	TGTGCCATCGAGTCTGAAGGAAACACCATATATTTT
TRBV6-6	TRBJ1-4	NA	TRBD1	CASRGQGTVNEKLFF	TGTGCCAGCAGGGGGCAAGGGACAGTTAATGAAAAATTGTTTTTT
TRBV9	TRBJ1-2	NA	NA	CASSPRGDYGYTF	TGTGCCAGCAGCCCCCGGGGCGACTATGGCTACACCTTC
TRBV5-1	TRBJ2-1	once	NA	CASSQSELSSYNEQFF	TGCGCCAGCAGCCAAAGCGAGCTAAGCTCCTACAATGAGCAGTTCTTC
TRBV4-1	TRBJ1-5	NA	NA	CASSLRDNSNQPQHF	TGCGCCAGCAGCCTTCGGGACAATAGCAATCAGCCCCAGCATTTT
TRBV5-6	TRBJ1-3	once	TRBD1	CASRKTGGAFGNTIYF	TGTGCCAGCAGGAAGACAGGGGGCGCATTTGGAAACACCATATATTTT
TRBV19	TRBJ1-5	NA	NA	CASMGRDQPQHF	TGTGCCAGTATGGGGCGCGACCAGCCCCAGCATTTT
TRBV6-5	TRBJ1-1	NA	TRBD1	CASSYALQGTFVAFF	TGTGCCAGCAGTTACGCCTTACAGGGGACTTTCGTGGCTTTCTTT
TRBV6-5	TRBJ2-7	NA	NA	CASSDRALGEQYF	TGTGCCAGCAGCGACCGGGCGTTGGGCGAGCAGTACTTC
TRBV28	TRBJ2-7	NA	TRBD1	CASRTGSGEQYF	TGTGCCAGCAGGACAGGGTCCGGCGAGCAGTACTTC
TRBV21-1	TRBJ2-6	NA	NA	CASLVGPGGSGANVLTF	TGTGCCAGCCTCGTCGGGCCAGGGGGGTCTGGGGCCAACGTCCTGACTTTC
TRBV4-2	TRBJ2-3	NA	NA	CASSQDRAATDTQYF	TGTGCCAGCAGCCAAGATCGGGCAGCCACAGATACGCAGTATTTT
TRBV5-1	TRBJ2-1	NA	TRBD2	CASSLISGGEYNEQFF	TGCGCCAGCAGCTTGATTAGCGGGGGAGAATACAATGAGCAGTTCTTC